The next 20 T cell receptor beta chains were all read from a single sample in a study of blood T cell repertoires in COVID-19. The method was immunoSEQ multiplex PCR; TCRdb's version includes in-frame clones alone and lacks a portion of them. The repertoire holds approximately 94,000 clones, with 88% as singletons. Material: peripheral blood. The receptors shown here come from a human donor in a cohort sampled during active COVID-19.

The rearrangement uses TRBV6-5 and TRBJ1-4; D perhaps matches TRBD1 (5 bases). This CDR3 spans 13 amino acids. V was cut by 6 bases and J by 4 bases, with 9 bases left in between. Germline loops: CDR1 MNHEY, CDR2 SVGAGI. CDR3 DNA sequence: TGTGCCAGCAGGACAGTTAATAATGAAAAACTGTTTTTT. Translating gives CASRTVNNEKLFF.

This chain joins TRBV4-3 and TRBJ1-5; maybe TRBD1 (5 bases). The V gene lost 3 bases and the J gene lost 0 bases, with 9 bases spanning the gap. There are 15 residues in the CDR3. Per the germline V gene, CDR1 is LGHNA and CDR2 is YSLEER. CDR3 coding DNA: TGCGCCAGCAGCCAGCTGGGGGGTAGCAATCAGCCCCAGCATTTT. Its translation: CASSQLGGSNQPQHF.

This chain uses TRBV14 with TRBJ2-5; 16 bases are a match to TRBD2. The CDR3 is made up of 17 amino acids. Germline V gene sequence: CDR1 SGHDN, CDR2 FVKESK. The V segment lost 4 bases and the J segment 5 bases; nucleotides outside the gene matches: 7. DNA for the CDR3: TGTGCCAGCAGCCCCGGGACTAGCGGGAGGGAGCGTGAGACCCAGTACTTC. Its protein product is CASSPGTSGRERETQYF.

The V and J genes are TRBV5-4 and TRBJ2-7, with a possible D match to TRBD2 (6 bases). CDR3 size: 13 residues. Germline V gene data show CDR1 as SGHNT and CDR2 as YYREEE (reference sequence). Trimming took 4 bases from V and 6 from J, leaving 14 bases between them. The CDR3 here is CASSVGGVGEQYF. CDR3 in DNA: TGTGCCAGCAGCGTGGGAGGAGTCGGCGAGCAGTACTTC.

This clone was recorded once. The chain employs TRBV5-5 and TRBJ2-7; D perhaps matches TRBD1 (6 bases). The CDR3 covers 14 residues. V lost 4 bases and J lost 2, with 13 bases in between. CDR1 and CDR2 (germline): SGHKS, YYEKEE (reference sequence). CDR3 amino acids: CASSPGQRTYEQYF. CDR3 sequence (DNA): TGTGCCAGCAGCCCAGGACAGCGGACCTACGAGCAGTACTTC.

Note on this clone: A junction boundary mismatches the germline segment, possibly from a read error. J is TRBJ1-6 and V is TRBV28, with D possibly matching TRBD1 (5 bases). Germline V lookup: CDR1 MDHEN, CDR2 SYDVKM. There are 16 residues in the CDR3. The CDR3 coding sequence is TGTGCCAGCAGTTTGGAAGGGGTCTCCTATAATTCACCCCCCCACTTT. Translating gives CASSLEGVSYNSPPHF.

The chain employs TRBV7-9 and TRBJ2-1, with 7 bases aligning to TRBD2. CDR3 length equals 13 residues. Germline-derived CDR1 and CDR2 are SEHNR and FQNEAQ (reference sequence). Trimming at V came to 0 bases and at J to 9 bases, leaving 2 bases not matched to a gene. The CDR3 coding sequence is TGTGCCAGCAGCTTAGCGGGAGGGCTTGAGCAGTTCTTC. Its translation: CASSLAGGLEQFF.

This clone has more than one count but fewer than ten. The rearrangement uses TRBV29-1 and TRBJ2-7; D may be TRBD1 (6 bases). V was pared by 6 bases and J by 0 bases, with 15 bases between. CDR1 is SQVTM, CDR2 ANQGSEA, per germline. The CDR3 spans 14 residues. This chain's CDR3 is CSVLQGRSSYEQYF. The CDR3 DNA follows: TGCAGCGTGCTACAGGGAAGAAGCTCCTACGAGCAGTACTTC.

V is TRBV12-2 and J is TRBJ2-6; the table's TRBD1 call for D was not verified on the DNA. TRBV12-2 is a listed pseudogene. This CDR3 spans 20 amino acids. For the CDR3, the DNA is TGTGCAAGTCGCTTAGTGAAAGGGGCCCTCGTCCTCTCTGGGGCCAACGTCCTGACTTTC. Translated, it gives CASRLVKGALVLSGANVLTF.

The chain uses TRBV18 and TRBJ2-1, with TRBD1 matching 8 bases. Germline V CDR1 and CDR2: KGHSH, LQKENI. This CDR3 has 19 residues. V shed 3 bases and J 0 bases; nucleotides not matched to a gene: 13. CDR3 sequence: CASSPLGQGIRFSYNEQFF. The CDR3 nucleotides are TGTGCCAGCTCACCCCTTGGACAGGGAATCCGTTTCTCCTACAATGAGCAGTTCTTC.

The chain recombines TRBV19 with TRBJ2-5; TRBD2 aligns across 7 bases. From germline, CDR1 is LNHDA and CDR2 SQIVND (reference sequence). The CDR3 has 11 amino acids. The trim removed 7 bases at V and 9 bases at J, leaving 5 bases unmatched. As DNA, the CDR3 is TGTGCCAGTAAGGACCGGGGGGCCCAGTACTTC. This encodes CASKDRGAQYF.

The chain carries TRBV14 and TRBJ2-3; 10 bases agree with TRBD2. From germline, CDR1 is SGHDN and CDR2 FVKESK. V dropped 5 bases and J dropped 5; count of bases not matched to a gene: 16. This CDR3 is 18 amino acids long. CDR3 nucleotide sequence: TGTGCCAGCAGCTGGCACCAATTTCCTAGCGGGAGACGAGATACGCAGTATTTT. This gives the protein CASSWHQFPSGRRDTQYF.

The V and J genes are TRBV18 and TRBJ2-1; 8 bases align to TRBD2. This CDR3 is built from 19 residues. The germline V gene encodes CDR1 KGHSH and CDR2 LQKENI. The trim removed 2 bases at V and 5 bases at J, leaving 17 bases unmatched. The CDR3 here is CASSPLFGDSGNTNNEQFF. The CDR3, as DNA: TGTGCCAGCTCACCATTGTTTGGCGATAGCGGGAATACGAACAATGAGCAGTTCTTC.

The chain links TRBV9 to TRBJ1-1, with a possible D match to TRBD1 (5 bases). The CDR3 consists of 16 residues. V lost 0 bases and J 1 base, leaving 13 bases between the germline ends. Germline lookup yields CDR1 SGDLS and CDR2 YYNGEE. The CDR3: CASSVAPDSKNTEAFF. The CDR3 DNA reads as TGTGCCAGCAGCGTAGCTCCCGACAGCAAGAACACTGAAGCTTTCTTT.

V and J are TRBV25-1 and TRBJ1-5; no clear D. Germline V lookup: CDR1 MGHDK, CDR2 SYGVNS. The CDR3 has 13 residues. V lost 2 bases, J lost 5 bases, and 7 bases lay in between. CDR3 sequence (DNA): TGTGCCAGCAGTGAAGGAGATCATCAGCCCCAGCATTTT. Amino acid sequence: CASSEGDHQPQHF.

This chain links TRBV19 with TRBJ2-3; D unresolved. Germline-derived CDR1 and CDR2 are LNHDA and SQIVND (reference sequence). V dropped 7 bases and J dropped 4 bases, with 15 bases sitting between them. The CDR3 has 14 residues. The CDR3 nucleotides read TGTGCCAGTACCCCTGACTTCCGAGCAGATACGCAGTATTTT. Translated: CASTPDFRADTQYF. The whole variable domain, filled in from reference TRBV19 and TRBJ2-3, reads DGGITQSPKYLFRKEGQNVTLSCEQNLNHDAMYWYRQDPGQGLRLIYYSQIVNDFQKGDIAEGYSVSREKKESFPLTVTSAQKNPTAFYLCASTPDFRADTQYFGPGTRLTVL.

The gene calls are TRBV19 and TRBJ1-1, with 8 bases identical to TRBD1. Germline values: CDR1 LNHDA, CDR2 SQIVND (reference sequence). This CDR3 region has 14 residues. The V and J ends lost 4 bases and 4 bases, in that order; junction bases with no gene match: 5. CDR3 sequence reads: CASSTGGAGTEAFF. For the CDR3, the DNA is TGTGCCAGTAGTACAGGGGGCGCGGGCACTGAAGCTTTCTTT.

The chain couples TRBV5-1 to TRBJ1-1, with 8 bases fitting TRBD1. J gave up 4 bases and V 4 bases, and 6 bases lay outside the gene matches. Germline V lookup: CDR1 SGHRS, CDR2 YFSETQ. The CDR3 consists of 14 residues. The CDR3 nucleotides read TGCGCCAGCAGCCATGACAGGGGACTCACTGAAGCTTTCTTT. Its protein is CASSHDRGLTEAFF.

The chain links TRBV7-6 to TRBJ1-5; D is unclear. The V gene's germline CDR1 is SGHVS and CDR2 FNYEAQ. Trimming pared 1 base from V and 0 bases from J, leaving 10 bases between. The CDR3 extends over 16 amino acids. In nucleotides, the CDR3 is TGTGCCAGCAGCTTAGACTTTCCGCTTAGCAATCAGCCCCAGCATTTT. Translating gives CASSLDFPLSNQPQHF.

The CDR3 nucleotides are TGTGCCAGTAGTCCGGACAACACAGATACGCAGTATTTT. Amino acid sequence: CASSPDNTDTQYF. V gene TRBV19 combines with J gene TRBJ2-3; TRBD1 is a possible D gene (5 bases). Trimming stripped 5 bases from V and 2 bases from J, with 8 bases between. Per germline, CDR1 LNHDA and CDR2 SQIVND (reference sequence). The CDR3 runs 13 residues.